The clone carrying this T cell receptor beta chain was observed a single time. This specimen comes from a study of blood T cell repertoires in COVID-19. The germline gives CDR1 SQVTM, CDR2 ANQGSEA. The CDR3 loop spans 13 amino acids. J was trimmed by 7 bases and V by 8 bases; bases with no gene match: 9. Original methodology: It was from reference gene primer amplification that nucleated cell counts were estimated. Repertoires were generated with immunoSEQ multiplex PCR, while TCRdb's copy carries only in-frame clones and drops some. For V, J and clone size, that table is used; D and trimming come from the DNA. There are about 230,000 clones in the sample; approximately 87% occur only once, and roughly 2.7% lies in the top ten.

The receptor was isolated from a woman in her sixties or seventies with active or convalescent COVID-19. Material for sequencing was peripheral blood. The J gene is TRBJ2-1, the V gene TRBV29-1, with 9 bases aligning to TRBD1. The CDR3 here is CSIKGQGKNEQFF. In DNA form, the CDR3 reads TGCAGCATTAAGGGACAGGGTAAGAATGAGCAGTTCTTC.